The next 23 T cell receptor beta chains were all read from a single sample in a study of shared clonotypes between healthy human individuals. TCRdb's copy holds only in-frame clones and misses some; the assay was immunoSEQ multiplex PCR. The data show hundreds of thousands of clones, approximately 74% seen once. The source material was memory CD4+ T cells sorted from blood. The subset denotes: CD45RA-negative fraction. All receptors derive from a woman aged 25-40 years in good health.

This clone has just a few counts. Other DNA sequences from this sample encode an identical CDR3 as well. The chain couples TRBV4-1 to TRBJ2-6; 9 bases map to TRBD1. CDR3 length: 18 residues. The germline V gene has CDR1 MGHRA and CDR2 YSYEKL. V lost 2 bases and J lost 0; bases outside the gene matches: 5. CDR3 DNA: TGCGCCAGCAGCCAACCGCGGGACAGGGACTCTGGGGCCAACGTCCTGACTTTC. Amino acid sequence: CASSQPRDRDSGANVLTF.

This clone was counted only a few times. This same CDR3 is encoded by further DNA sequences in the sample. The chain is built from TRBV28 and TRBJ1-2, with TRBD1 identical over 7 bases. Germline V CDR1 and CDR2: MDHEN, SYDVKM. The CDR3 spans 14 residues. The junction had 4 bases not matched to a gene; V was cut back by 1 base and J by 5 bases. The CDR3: CASSLFGTEYGYTF. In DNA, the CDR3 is TGTGCCAGCAGTTTATTTGGGACAGAATATGGCTACACCTTC.

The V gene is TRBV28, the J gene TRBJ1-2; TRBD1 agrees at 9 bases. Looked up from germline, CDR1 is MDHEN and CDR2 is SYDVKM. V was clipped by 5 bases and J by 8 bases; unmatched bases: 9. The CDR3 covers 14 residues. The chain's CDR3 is CASSQGQGKEGYTF. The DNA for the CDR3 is TGTGCCAGCAGTCAAGGACAGGGGAAGGAGGGCTACACCTTC.

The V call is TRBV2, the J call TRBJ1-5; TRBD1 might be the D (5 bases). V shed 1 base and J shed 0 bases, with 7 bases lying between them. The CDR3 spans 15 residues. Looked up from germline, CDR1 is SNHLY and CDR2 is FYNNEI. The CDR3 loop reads CASSEETDSNQPQHF. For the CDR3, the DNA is TGTGCCAGCAGTGAAGAGACAGATAGCAATCAGCCCCAGCATTTT.

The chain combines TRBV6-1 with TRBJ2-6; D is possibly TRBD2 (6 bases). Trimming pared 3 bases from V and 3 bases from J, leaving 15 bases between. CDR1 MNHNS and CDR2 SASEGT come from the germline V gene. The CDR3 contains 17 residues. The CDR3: CASSDDSGVGGANVLTF. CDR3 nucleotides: TGTGCCAGCAGTGACGACTCGGGGGTTGGTGGGGCCAACGTCCTGACTTTC.

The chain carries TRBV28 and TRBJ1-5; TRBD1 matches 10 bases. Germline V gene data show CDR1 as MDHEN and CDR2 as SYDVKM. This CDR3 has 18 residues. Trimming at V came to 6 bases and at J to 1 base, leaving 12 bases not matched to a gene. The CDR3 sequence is CASSSPGQGISSNQPQHF. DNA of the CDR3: TGTGCCAGCAGCAGCCCGGGACAGGGGATCTCCAGCAATCAGCCCCAGCATTTT.

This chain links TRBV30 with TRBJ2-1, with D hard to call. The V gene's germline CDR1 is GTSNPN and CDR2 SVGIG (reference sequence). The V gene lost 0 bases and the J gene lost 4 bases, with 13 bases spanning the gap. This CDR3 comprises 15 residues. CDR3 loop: CAWSVGSSSYNEQFF. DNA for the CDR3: TGTGCCTGGAGTGTGGGTAGTTCTTCGTACAATGAGCAGTTCTTC.

The CDR3 sequence: CASRLGTIGYTF. DNA for the CDR3: TGTGCCAGTAGACTGGGAACTATTGGCTACACCTTC. The chain uses TRBV19 and TRBJ1-2; D unclear. Germline CDR1 LNHDA, CDR2 SQIVND (reference sequence). V was trimmed by 6 bases and J by 7 bases, leaving 12 bases between them. The CDR3 is 12 residues long.

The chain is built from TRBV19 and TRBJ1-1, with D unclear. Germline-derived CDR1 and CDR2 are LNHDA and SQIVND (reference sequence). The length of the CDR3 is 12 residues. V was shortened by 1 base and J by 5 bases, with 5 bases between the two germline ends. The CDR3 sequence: CASSIGVTEAFF. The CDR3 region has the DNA TGTGCCAGTAGTATAGGTGTGACTGAAGCTTTCTTT.

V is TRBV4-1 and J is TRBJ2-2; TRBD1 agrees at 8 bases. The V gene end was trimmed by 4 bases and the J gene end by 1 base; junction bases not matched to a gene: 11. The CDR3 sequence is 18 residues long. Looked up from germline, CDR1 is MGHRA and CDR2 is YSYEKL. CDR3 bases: TGCGCCAGCAGCCGCGGGACAGGTCGAGACTGGAACACCGGGGAGCTGTTTTTT. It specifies CASSRGTGRDWNTGELFF.

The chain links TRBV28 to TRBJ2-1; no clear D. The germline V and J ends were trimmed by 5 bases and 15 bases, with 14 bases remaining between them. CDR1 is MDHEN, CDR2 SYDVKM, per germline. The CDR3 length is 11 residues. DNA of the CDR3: TGTGCCAGCAGTAGGGCTTGGATTCGGTTCTTC. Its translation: CASSRAWIRFF. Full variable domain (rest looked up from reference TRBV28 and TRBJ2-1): DVKVTQSSRYLVKRTGEKVFLECVQDMDHENMFWYRQDPGLGLRLIYFSYDVKMKEKGDIPEGYSVSREKKERFSLILESASTNQTSMYLCASSRAWIRFFGPGTRLTVL.

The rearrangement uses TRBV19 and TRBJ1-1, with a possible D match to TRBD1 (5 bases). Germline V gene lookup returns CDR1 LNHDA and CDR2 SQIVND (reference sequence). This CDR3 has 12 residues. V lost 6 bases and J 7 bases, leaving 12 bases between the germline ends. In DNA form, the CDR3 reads TGTGCCAGTAGCCGGGACTTCGTTGAAGCTTTCTTT. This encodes CASSRDFVEAFF. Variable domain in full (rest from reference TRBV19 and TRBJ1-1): DGGITQSPKYLFRKEGQNVTLSCEQNLNHDAMYWYRQDPGQGLRLIYYSQIVNDFQKGDIAEGYSVSREKKESFPLTVTSAQKNPTAFYLCASSRDFVEAFFGQGTRLTVV.

The CDR3 nucleotides read TGTGCCAGTAGTACACCCCGATCGGGTGGCGATCAGCCCCAGCATTTT. It encodes CASSTPRSGGDQPQHF. This sequence joins TRBV19 and TRBJ1-5; D not certain. This CDR3 comprises 16 residues. The V gene's germline CDR1 is LNHDA and CDR2 SQIVND (reference sequence). Trimming left V 4 bases short and J 5 bases short, with 18 bases between.

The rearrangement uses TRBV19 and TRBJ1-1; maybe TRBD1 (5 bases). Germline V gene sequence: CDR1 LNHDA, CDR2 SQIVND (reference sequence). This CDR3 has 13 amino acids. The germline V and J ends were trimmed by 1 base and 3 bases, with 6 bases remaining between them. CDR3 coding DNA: TGTGCCAGTAGTATAGGGGGCGACACTGAAGCTTTCTTT. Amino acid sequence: CASSIGGDTEAFF.

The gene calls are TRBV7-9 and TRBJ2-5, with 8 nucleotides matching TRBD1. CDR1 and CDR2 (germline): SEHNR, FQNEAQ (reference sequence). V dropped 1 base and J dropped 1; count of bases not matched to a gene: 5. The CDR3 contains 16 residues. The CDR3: CASSLGAGGLQETQYF. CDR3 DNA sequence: TGTGCCAGCAGCTTAGGGGCAGGGGGCCTCCAAGAGACCCAGTACTTC.

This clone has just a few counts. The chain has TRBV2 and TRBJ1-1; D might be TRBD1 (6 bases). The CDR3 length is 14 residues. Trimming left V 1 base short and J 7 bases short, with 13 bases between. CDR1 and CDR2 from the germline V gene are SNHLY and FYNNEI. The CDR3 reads CASSEGQGFGEAFF. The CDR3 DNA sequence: TGTGCCAGCAGTGAAGGGCAGGGGTTCGGTGAAGCTTTCTTT.

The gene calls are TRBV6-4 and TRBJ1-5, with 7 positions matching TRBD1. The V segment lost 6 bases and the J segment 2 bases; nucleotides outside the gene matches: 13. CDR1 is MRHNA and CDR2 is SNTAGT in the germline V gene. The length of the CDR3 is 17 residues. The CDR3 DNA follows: TGTGCCAGCAGCGGATGGGACAGAAAGAATGGCAATCAGCCCCAGCATTTT. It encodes CASSGWDRKNGNQPQHF.

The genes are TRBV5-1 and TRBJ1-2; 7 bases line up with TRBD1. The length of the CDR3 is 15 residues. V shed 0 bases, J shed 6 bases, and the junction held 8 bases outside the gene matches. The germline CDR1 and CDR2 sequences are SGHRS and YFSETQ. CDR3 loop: CASSLERDRLHGYTF. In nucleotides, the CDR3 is TGCGCCAGCAGCTTGGAACGGGACAGACTGCATGGCTACACCTTC.

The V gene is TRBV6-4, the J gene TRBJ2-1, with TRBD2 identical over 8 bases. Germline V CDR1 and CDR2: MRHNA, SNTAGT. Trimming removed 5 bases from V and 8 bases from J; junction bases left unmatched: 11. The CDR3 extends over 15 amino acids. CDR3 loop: CASSLLAAGGHEQFF. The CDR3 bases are TGTGCCAGCAGTCTACTAGCGGCGGGGGGCCATGAGCAGTTCTTC.

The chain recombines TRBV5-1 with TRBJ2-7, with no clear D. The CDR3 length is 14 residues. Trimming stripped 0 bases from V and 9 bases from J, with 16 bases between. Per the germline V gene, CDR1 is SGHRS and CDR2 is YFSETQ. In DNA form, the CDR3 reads TGCGCCAGCAGCTTGGAAGACAAGTTAAGAAGGCAGTACTTC. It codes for CASSLEDKLRRQYF. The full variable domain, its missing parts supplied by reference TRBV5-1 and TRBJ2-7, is KAGVTQTPRYLIKTRGQQVTLSCSPISGHRSVSWYQQTPGQGLQFLFEYFSETQRNKGNFPGRFSGRQFSNSRSEMNVSTLELGDSALYLCASSLEDKLRRQYFGPGTRLTVT.

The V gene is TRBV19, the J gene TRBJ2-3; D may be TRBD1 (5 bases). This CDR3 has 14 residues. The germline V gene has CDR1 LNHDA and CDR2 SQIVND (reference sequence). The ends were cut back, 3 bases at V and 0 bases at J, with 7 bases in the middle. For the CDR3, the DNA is TGTGCCAGTAGTATGACAGCGAGCACAGATACGCAGTATTTT. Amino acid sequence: CASSMTASTDTQYF. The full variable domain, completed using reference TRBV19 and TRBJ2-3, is DGGITQSPKYLFRKEGQNVTLSCEQNLNHDAMYWYRQDPGQGLRLIYYSQIVNDFQKGDIAEGYSVSREKKESFPLTVTSAQKNPTAFYLCASSMTASTDTQYFGPGTRLTVL.

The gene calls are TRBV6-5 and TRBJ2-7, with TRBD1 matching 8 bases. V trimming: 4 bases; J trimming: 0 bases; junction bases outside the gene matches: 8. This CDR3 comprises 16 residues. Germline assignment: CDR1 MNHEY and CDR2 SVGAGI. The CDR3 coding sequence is TGTGCCAGCAGTTGGGGGACCGGGACAGGCTCCTACGAGCAGTACTTC. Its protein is CASSWGTGTGSYEQYF.

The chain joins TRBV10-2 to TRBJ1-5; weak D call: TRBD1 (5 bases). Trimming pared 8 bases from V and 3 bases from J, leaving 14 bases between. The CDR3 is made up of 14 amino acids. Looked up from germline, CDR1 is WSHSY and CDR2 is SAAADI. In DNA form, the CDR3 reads TGCGCCAGCGGTAAGGGACGGATCAATCAGCCCCAGCATTTT. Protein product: CASGKGRINQPQHF.